What follows are 9 T cell receptor beta chains derived from one specimen sequenced in a study of liver allograft versus peripheral blood T cells. In the study overall: The authors compared T cell receptor repertoires in transplanted livers with those in the peripheral blood of recipients.

MiXCR, run by TCRdb on the reads, gives a single entry per CDR3 protein. The repertoire holds around 13,000 distinct CDR3 sequences, with roughly 28% as singletons. All receptors come from a human patient who had a liver transplant. The T cells may partly be graft donor cells.

This clonotype showed up just a few times. The chain joins TRBV5-4 to TRBJ2-7, with D possibly matching TRBD1 (5 bases). Germline V gene lookup returns CDR1 SGHNT and CDR2 YYREEE (reference sequence). This CDR3 has 12 residues. Trimming removed 2 bases at V and 6 bases at J, with 9 bases between. CDR3 coding DNA: TGTGCCAGCAGCTTCTCAGGGTTCGAGCAGTACTTC. Residues: CASSFSGFEQYF.

The genes are TRBV28 and TRBJ1-4, with D possibly being TRBD1 (5 bases). The CDR3 totals 19 residues. V shed 5 bases and J shed 0 bases, with 22 bases lying between them. From germline, CDR1 is MDHEN and CDR2 SYDVKM. This CDR3 reads CASSPRFRVTGSTNEKLFF. The CDR3 nucleotides read TGTGCCAGCAGTCCACGTTTCAGGGTAACGGGCTCAACTAATGAAAAACTGTTTTTT.

This clonotype was counted between two and nine times. This rearrangement joins TRBV7-4 to TRBJ2-7, with 10 bases aligning to TRBD1. Germline V gene lookup returns CDR1 SGHVT and CDR2 SQSDAQ. Trimming cost V 1 base and J 2 bases; bases outside gene matches: 8. The CDR3 extends over 17 amino acids. CDR3 sequence (DNA): TGTGCCAGCAGCTTAGGGACAGGGGGAAATTGCGCCTACGAGCAGTACTTC. It translates to CASSLGTGGNCAYEQYF.

V is TRBV30 and J is TRBJ1-1; D is ambiguous. The germline gives CDR1 GTSNPN, CDR2 SVGIG (reference sequence). With 8 bases removed from V and 4 bases from J, the gap between germline ends came to 17 bases. This CDR3 has 13 amino acids. CDR3 loop: CAAAADWGTEAFF. For the CDR3, the DNA is TGTGCCGCCGCCGCTGATTGGGGCACTGAAGCTTTCTTT.

In this sample, this clonotype is medium-sized. The CDR3: CASSLKGDNSPLHF. As DNA, the CDR3 is TGTGCCAGCAGTTTAAAGGGAGATAATTCACCCCTCCACTTT. The chain joins TRBV27 to TRBJ1-6; D gene unclear. Trimming removed 2 bases at V and 5 bases at J, with 7 bases between. This CDR3 is 14 amino acids long. Per the germline V gene, CDR1 is MNHEY and CDR2 is SMNVEV (reference sequence).

Relative to its sample, this clonotype is medium-sized (0.01 to 0.1%). The gene calls are TRBV19 and TRBJ2-1; D possibly corresponds to TRBD1 (5 bases). This CDR3 is built from 15 residues. Germline V gene sequence: CDR1 LNHDA, CDR2 SQIVND (reference sequence). V was shortened by 3 bases and J by 6 bases, with 15 bases between the two germline ends. The CDR3 sequence: CASSMGSGATNEQFF. CDR3 sequence (DNA): TGTGCCAGTAGTATGGGCTCTGGGGCTACCAATGAGCAGTTCTTC. Drawing the rest from reference TRBV19 and TRBJ2-1, the complete variable domain is DGGITQSPKYLFRKEGQNVTLSCEQNLNHDAMYWYRQDPGQGLRLIYYSQIVNDFQKGDIAEGYSVSREKKESFPLTVTSAQKNPTAFYLCASSMGSGATNEQFFGPGTRLTVL.

The chain employs TRBV9 and TRBJ2-6, with 7 bases that match TRBD1. This CDR3 has 16 residues. The ends lost 4 bases at V and 0 bases at J; junction bases unmatched: 4. CDR1 and CDR2 from the germline V gene are SGDLS and YYNGEE. CDR3 coding DNA: TGTGCCAGCAGCAGGGACAGTAGCTCTGGGGCCAACGTCCTGACTTTC. It specifies CASSRDSSSGANVLTF.

V is TRBV7-9 and J is TRBJ2-7; 9 bases are a match to TRBD1. This CDR3 region has 18 residues. V lost 5 bases to trimming and J lost 1 base; unmatched junction nucleotides: 15. Germline lookup yields CDR1 SEHNR and CDR2 FQNEAQ (reference sequence). The CDR3: CASSTLKHDRGGSYEQYF. Written as DNA, the CDR3 is TGTGCCAGCAGCACCTTAAAACACGACAGGGGGGGGTCCTACGAGCAGTACTTC.

This clonotype is categorized as medium-sized. This chain links TRBV19 with TRBJ2-1; 10 bases line up with TRBD1. This CDR3 is 18 amino acids long. Unmatched junction bases numbered 11, after V lost 6 bases and J lost 0 bases. The germline V gene encodes CDR1 LNHDA and CDR2 SQIVND (reference sequence). In DNA, the CDR3 is TGTGCCAGTAGCCCCGGGACAGGGGTTATGAGCTCCTACAATGAGCAGTTCTTC. Its protein product is CASSPGTGVMSSYNEQFF.